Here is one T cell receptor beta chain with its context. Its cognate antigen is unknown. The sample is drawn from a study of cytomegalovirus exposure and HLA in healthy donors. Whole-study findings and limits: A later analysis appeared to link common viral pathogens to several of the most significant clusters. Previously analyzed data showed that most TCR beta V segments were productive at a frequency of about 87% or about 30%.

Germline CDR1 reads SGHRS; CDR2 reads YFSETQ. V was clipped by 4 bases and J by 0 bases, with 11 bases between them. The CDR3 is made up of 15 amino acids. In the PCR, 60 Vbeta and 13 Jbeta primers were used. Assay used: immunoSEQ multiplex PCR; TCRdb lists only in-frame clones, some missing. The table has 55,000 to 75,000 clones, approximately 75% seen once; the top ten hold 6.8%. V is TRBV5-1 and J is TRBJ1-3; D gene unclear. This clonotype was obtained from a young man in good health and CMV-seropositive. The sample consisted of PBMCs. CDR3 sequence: CASSPEVLSGNTIYF. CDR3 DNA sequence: TGCGCCAGCAGCCCTGAGGTTCTCTCTGGAAACACCATATATTTT.